The present T cell receptor (beta chain) was sequenced within a study of graft-versus-host responses after intestinal transplantation. Notes on this clone: Its antigen is as yet unknown.

Profiled with immunoSEQ multiplex PCR; TCRdb holds only in-frame clones, not every one. The profile shows around 88,000 clones, around 93% of them singletons. CDR1 and CDR2 from the germline V gene are SEHNR and FQNEAQ (reference sequence). Deletions cut 5 bases from V and 2 bases from J, with 17 bases between. The CDR3 loop spans 16 amino acids. Study conclusions and caveats: Recipient bone marrow held GvH clones, some seen earlier in ileum or blood.

This clonotype was obtained from a human donor who was the organ donor for an intestinal transplant. This sequence joins TRBV7-9 and TRBJ2-3; perhaps TRBD2 as D (5 bases). The starting material was unstimulated CD8+ T cells sorted from spleen or lymph node cells, obtained before transplant. CDR3 nucleotides: TGTGCCAGCAGCCCTATTGGAGGCGGCAACACAGATACGCAGTATTTT. Translating it yields CASSPIGGGNTDTQYF.